This TCR beta chain was found in a study of cytomegalovirus exposure and HLA in healthy donors. Trimming removed 2 bases from V and 2 bases from J, with 10 bases in between. The CDR3 is 14 residues long. The germline V gene has CDR1 MNHEY and CDR2 SMNVEV (reference sequence). Assay used: immunoSEQ multiplex PCR; TCRdb lists only in-frame clones, some missing. Of about 130,000 clones in the sample, 95% to 97% were seen once. Specimen: PBMCs. The chain joins TRBV27 to TRBJ2-7; unclear D gene. The clonotype comes from a man aged 18 to 35 in good health and CMV-seronegative. The CDR3 reads CASSLGGPPYEQYF. In nucleotides, the CDR3 is TGTGCCAGCAGTTTAGGTGGGCCTCCCTACGAGCAGTACTTC.